This T cell receptor beta chain was recovered during a study of shared clonotypes between healthy human individuals. None of the donors, who were healthy HIV-negative adults, had recently had acute infections or vaccinations. How the authors handled the data: ImmunoSEQ output lacked quality scores and full-length reads, limiting matched filtering. Libraries were prepared by immunoSEQ multiplex PCR; TCRdb keeps only in-frame clonotypes and omits some of them. Clone size and the V and J calls come from that table; the DNA yielded D and trimming. This sample carries about 480,000 clones, over 75% of them seen once, and the ten largest clones take under 15%. With regard to this clone: No antigen is known for it.

Study results and limitations: Among donors, sharing of clonotypes was expected to be affected by sequencing depth. The study sampled only blood, and tissue repertoires likely differ.

The clonotype originates from a woman aged 40 to 50 in good health. Some clones in this sample may be carry-over from other donors' samples. Sequenced sample: PBMCs.

The CDR3 DNA sequence: TGTGCCAGCAATCTAGGGACAGGGGTTTCCTACGAGCAGTACTTC. Its protein product is CASNLGTGVSYEQYF. The chain couples TRBV2 to TRBJ2-7, with 10 bases aligning to TRBD1. V was clipped by 7 bases and J by 1 base; unmatched bases: 7. This CDR3 region has 15 residues. Germline CDR1 reads SNHLY; CDR2 reads FYNNEI.